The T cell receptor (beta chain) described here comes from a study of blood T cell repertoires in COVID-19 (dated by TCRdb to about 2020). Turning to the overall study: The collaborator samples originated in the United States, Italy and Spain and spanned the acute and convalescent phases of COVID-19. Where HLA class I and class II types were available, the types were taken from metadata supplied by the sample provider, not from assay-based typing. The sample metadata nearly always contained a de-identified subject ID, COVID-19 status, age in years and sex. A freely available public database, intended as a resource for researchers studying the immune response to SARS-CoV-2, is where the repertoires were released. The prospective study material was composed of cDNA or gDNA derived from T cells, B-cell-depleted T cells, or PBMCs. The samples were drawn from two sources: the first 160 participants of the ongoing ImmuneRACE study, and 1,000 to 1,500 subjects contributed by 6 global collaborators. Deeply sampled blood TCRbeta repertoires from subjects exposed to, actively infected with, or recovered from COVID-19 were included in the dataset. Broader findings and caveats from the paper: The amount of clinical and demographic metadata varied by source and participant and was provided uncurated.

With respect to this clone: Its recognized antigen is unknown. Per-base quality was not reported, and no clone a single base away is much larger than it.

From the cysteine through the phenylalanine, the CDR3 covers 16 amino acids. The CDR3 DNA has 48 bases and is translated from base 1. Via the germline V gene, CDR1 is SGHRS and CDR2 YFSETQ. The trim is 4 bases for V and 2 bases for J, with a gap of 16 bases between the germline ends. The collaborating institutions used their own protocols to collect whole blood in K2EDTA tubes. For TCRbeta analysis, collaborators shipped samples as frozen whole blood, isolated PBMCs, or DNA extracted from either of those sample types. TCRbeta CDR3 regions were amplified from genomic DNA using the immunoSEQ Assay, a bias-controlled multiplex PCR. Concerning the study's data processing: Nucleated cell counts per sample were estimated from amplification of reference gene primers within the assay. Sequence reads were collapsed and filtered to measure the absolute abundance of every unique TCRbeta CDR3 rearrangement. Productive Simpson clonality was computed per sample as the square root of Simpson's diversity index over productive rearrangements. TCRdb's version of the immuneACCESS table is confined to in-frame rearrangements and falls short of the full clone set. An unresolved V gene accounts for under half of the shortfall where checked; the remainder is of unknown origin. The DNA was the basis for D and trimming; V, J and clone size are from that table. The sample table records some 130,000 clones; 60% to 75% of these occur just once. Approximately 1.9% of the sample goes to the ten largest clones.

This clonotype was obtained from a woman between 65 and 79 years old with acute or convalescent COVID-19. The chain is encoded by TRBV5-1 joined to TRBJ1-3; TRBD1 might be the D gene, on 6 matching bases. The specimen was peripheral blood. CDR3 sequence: CASSPLGAAAGNTIYF. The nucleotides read TGCGCCAGCAGCCCGTTGGGGGCAGCGGCTGGAAACACCATATATTTT.